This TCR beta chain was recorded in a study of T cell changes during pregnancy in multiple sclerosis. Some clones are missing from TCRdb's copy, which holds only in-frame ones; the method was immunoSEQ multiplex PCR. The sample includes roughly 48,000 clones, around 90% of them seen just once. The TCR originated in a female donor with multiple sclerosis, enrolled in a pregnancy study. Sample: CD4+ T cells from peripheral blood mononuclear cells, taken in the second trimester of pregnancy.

The chain's CDR3 is CASSPGQPSNTGELFF. In nucleotides, the CDR3 is TGTGCCAGCAGCCCGGGACAGCCCTCGAACACCGGGGAGCTGTTTTTT. This rearrangement joins TRBV5-4 to TRBJ2-2; TRBD1 agrees at 7 bases. The germline V gene has CDR1 SGHNT and CDR2 YYREEE (reference sequence). J lost 0 bases, V lost 4 bases, and 6 bases had no gene match. This CDR3 is built from 16 residues.